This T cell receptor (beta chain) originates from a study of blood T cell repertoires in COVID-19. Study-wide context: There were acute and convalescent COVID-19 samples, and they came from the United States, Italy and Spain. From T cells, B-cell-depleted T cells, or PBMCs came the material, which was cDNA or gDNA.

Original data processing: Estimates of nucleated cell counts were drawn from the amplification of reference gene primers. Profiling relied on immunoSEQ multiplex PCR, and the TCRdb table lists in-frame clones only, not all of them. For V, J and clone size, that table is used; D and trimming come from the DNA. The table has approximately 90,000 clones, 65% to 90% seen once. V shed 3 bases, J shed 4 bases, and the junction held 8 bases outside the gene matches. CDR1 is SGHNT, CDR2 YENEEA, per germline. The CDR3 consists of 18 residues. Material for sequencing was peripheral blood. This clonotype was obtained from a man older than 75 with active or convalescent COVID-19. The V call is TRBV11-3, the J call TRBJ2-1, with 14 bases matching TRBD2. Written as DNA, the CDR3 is TGTGCCAGCAGCTTGGGGACTAGCGGGAGTCCGAAGTACAATGAGCAGTTCTTC. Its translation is CASSLGTSGSPKYNEQFF.